The 27 T cell receptor beta chains below were found in one sample sequenced in a study of beta chain features in type 1 diabetes. Every bit of the isolated RNA underwent reverse transcription, so sequencing read expressed TCRB transcripts. TCRdb keeps only in-frame clones here, not all; method: immunoSEQ multiplex PCR. The sample lists roughly 450,000 clones; around 13% were seen once. Sequencing was carried out using naive CD4+ T cells from blood. The receptors were gathered from a man between 25 and 39 years old in good health.

The rearrangement links TRBV2 to TRBJ1-1; D might be TRBD1 (5 bases). The V and J ends lost 6 bases and 2 bases respectively, with 10 bases between them. The CDR3 extends over 13 amino acids. Looked up from germline, CDR1 is SNHLY and CDR2 is FYNNEI. CDR3 DNA sequence: TGTGCCAGCAGGATCCAGGGTAACACTGAAGCTTTCTTT. It translates to CASRIQGNTEAFF.

In this sample, this clone turned up a few times. Distinct nucleotide sequences in the sample also encode this CDR3. V and J are TRBV30 and TRBJ2-1, with TRBD2 identical over 9 bases. The germline CDR1 and CDR2 sequences are GTSNPN and SVGIG (reference sequence). The CDR3 extends over 15 amino acids. The V segment lost 3 bases and the J segment 8 bases; nucleotides outside the gene matches: 11. The CDR3: CAWRSGSGSGYEQFF. The CDR3 nucleotides read TGTGCCTGGAGATCTGGTAGCGGGAGTGGGTATGAGCAGTTCTTC.

The gene calls are TRBV19 and TRBJ1-2; TRBD1 matches 7 bases. Per germline, CDR1 LNHDA and CDR2 SQIVND (reference sequence). The ends lost 10 bases at V and 8 bases at J; junction bases unmatched: 19. This CDR3 region has 15 residues. DNA for the CDR3: TGTGCCACCCAACAGGGGAGCGGTGGTCCTTGGGGCTACACCTTC. Translating gives CATQQGSGGPWGYTF.

This clone was observed a single time. The chain couples TRBV6-5 to TRBJ1-1; no definite D call. Per germline, CDR1 MNHEY and CDR2 SVGAGI. The length of the CDR3 is 13 residues. Between the trimmed V and J ends, which lost 8 bases and 7 bases, there was a span of 17 bases. The CDR3 coding sequence is TGTGCCAGCCTCCGTGGTAGGAAAAGTGAAGCTTTCTTT. It yields the protein CASLRGRKSEAFF.

A few counts support this clone. V and J are TRBV20-1 and TRBJ2-3; D is undetermined. Per the germline V gene, CDR1 is DFQATT and CDR2 is SNEGSKA (reference sequence). V lost 4 bases to trimming and J lost 4 bases, with 6 bases between them. The CDR3 consists of 11 residues. This CDR3 reads CSANLADTQYF. The CDR3 DNA is TGCAGTGCTAATCTAGCAGATACGCAGTATTTT.

The V and J genes are TRBV7-2 and TRBJ2-5; 7 bases fit TRBD2. Looked up from germline, CDR1 is SGHTA and CDR2 is FQGNSA. The CDR3 consists of 15 residues. V lost 3 bases to trimming and J lost 4 bases; unmatched junction nucleotides: 8. CDR3 DNA sequence: TGTGCCAGCAGCTTTTTCCCCCAGCGGGGAGAGACCCAGTACTTC. Translating it yields CASSFFPQRGETQYF.

In its sample, this clone was seen once. The chain couples TRBV7-3 to TRBJ2-3; D is tentatively TRBD1 or TRBD2 (5 bases each). Per germline, CDR1 SGHTA and CDR2 FQGTGA. The CDR3 extends over 15 amino acids. V lost 1 base, J lost 0 bases, and 8 bases lay in between. In DNA, the CDR3 is TGTGCCAGCAGCTTAAATGGGGGTAGCACAGATACGCAGTATTTT. It translates to CASSLNGGSTDTQYF.

A few counts support this clone. The DNA of the CDR3 is TGCGCCAGCAGGGAGACCTTTGCGGGGGATCTAGATACGCAGTATTTT. This gives the protein CASRETFAGDLDTQYF. V usage is TRBV10-2 and J usage is TRBJ2-3, with TRBD2 identical over 7 bases. The germline V gene encodes CDR1 WSHSY and CDR2 SAAADI. V shed 6 bases, J shed 5 bases, and the junction held 14 bases outside the gene matches. This CDR3 spans 16 amino acids.

The CDR3 spells CASSDVAGTRNSPLHF. Written as DNA, the CDR3 is TGCGCCAGCAGCGATGTCGCGGGTACCCGAAATTCACCCCTCCACTTT. This rearrangement joins TRBV4-3 to TRBJ1-6; no reliable D call. The CDR3 extends over 16 amino acids. Germline V CDR1 and CDR2: LGHNA, YSLEER. The germline V and J ends were trimmed by 5 bases and 7 bases, with 18 bases remaining between them.

The sample holds a few counts of this clone. This chain joins TRBV7-2 and TRBJ1-2, with 7 bases aligning to TRBD1. Trimming cost V 5 bases and J 4 bases; bases outside gene matches: 7. This CDR3 has 14 residues. From germline, CDR1 is SGHTA and CDR2 FQGNSA. CDR3 in amino acids: CASSGRQGIYGYTF. For the CDR3, the DNA is TGTGCCAGCAGCGGCCGACAGGGAATCTATGGCTACACCTTC.

V and J are TRBV9 and TRBJ2-5; the D gene is possibly TRBD1 (5 bases). V lost 0 bases and J lost 4, with 16 bases in between. From germline, CDR1 is SGDLS and CDR2 YYNGEE. There are 16 residues in the CDR3. The chain's CDR3 is CASSVATTGRAETQYF. As DNA, the CDR3 is TGTGCCAGCAGCGTAGCTACTACGGGCAGGGCAGAGACCCAGTACTTC.

The chain links TRBV9 to TRBJ1-2; D not certain. The germline V and J ends were trimmed by 3 bases and 7 bases, with 16 bases remaining between them. Germline CDR1 and CDR2: SGDLS and YYNGEE. The CDR3 is 14 residues long. This CDR3 reads CASSGYSGLGGYTF. For the CDR3, the DNA is TGTGCCAGCAGCGGGTATTCGGGCCTAGGTGGCTACACCTTC.

This clone was detected only once. The rearrangement uses TRBV6-5 and TRBJ2-5; D gene uncertain. The germline V gene encodes CDR1 MNHEY and CDR2 SVGAGI. CDR3 length: 15 residues. V shed 2 bases and J shed 5 bases, with 15 bases lying between them. CDR3 DNA: TGTGCCAGCAGTTACCGAAAAAAGGTCCGGGAGACCCAGTACTTC. Translation: CASSYRKKVRETQYF.

With regard to this clone: The germline gene is not matched at one end of the junction; a read error may be the cause. The rearrangement joins TRBV20-1 to TRBJ1-5, with D maybe TRBD1 (6 bases). Per the germline V gene, CDR1 is DFQATT and CDR2 is SNEGSKA (reference sequence). There are 11 residues in the CDR3. The CDR3 here is CSARTNREVAF. The CDR3 nucleotides are TGCAGTGCTCGCACAAACAGGGAGGTGGCATTT.

The rearrangement uses TRBV7-2 and TRBJ2-4; D is ambiguous. The CDR3 length is 15 residues. From germline, CDR1 is SGHTA and CDR2 FQGNSA. V was shortened by 5 bases and J by 1 base, with 12 bases between the two germline ends. The CDR3, as DNA: TGTGCCAGCAGCCCCAACGATAACGCCAAAAACATTCAGTACTTC. Translated: CASSPNDNAKNIQYF.

The J gene is TRBJ2-7, the V gene TRBV27; D tentatively reads TRBD1 or TRBD2 (5 bases each). The CDR3 runs to 15 residues. Per the germline V gene, CDR1 is MNHEY and CDR2 is SMNVEV (reference sequence). The V and J ends lost 6 bases and 3 bases respectively, with 18 bases between them. In nucleotides, the CDR3 is TGTGCCAGCAGGGGTTTTAGGGATGGGGGCTACGAGCAGTACGTC. This encodes CASRGFRDGGYEQYV.

This chain uses TRBV29-1 with TRBJ2-7, with TRBD2 matching 7 bases. The CDR3 has 16 amino acids. Losses at the gene ends were 0 bases for V and 6 bases for J; bases not matched to a gene: 14. Germline V lookup: CDR1 SQVTM, CDR2 ANQGSEA. The CDR3 here is CSVEDWSAGSPSEQYF. The CDR3 coding sequence is TGCAGCGTTGAAGATTGGTCAGCGGGGAGTCCTTCCGAGCAGTACTTC.

Comment on this clone: The same CDR3 can be traced to other DNA sequences in this sample. The rearrangement uses TRBV27 and TRBJ2-2; no definite D call. The germline V and J ends were trimmed by 5 bases and 3 bases, with 7 bases remaining between them. Germline CDR1 is MNHEY and CDR2 is SMNVEV (reference sequence). The CDR3 covers 13 residues. CDR3 sequence reads: CASSPTYTGELFF. The CDR3 nucleotides read TGTGCCAGCAGTCCAACATACACCGGGGAGCTGTTTTTT.

There are a few counts of this clone. The genes are TRBV9 and TRBJ2-3, with 9 positions matching TRBD2. CDR3 length equals 15 residues. Trimming at V came to 4 bases and at J to 2 bases, leaving 5 bases not matched to a gene. Germline V gene sequence: CDR1 SGDLS, CDR2 YYNGEE. CDR3 residues: CASSKGGLATDTQYF. The DNA for the CDR3 is TGTGCCAGCAGCAAAGGGGGACTAGCCACAGATACGCAGTATTTT.

Concerning this clone: Germline and junction disagree at one end, which may indicate a read error. The chain employs TRBV20-1 and TRBJ1-1; the match to TRBD1 covers 7 bases. The germline gives CDR1 DFQATT, CDR2 SNEGSKA (reference sequence). The length of the CDR3 is 10 residues. The CDR3 nucleotides read TGCAGTGCCTACGGGACAGCGCTTGATTTT. It translates to CSAYGTALDF.

This chain links TRBV7-2 with TRBJ2-3, with TRBD2 matching 11 bases. This CDR3 spans 16 amino acids. Germline V lookup: CDR1 SGHTA, CDR2 FQGNSA. Trimming cost V 4 bases and J 5 bases; bases outside gene matches: 8. Here the CDR3 reads CASSWTSGSRGDTQYF. In nucleotides, the CDR3 is TGTGCCAGCAGCTGGACTAGCGGGTCGAGGGGAGATACGCAGTATTTT.

This clone was detected a few times. The chain has TRBV7-9 and TRBJ1-1; possible D gene TRBD1, 5 bases. Trimming pared 5 bases from V and 4 bases from J, leaving 17 bases between. From germline, CDR1 is SEHNR and CDR2 FQNEAQ (reference sequence). The length of the CDR3 is 15 residues. The CDR3 nucleotides are TGTGCCAGCAGCACCGGGACCTGGAGCGGCACTGAAGCTTTCTTT. Its protein product is CASSTGTWSGTEAFF.

Only a few counts were recorded for this clone. This chain links TRBV7-9 with TRBJ2-3; the D gene is possibly TRBD2 (6 bases). V lost 4 bases and J 0 bases, leaving 14 bases between the germline ends. The CDR3 sequence is 16 residues long. Germline CDR1 and CDR2: SEHNR and FQNEAQ (reference sequence). In nucleotides, the CDR3 is TGTGCCAGCAGCTCCCCCACGGGGACTAGCACAGATACGCAGTATTTT. Its protein product is CASSSPTGTSTDTQYF. Filled out from reference TRBV7-9 and TRBJ2-3, the complete variable domain reads DTGVSQNPRHKITKRGQNVTFRCDPISEHNRLYWYRQTLGQGPEFLTYFQNEAQLEKSRLLSDRFSAERPKGSFSTLEIQRTEQGDSAMYLCASSSPTGTSTDTQYFGPGTRLTVL.

V and J are TRBV6-1 and TRBJ2-3; no firm D call. V lost 7 bases and J lost 1, with 9 bases in between. Germline-derived CDR1 and CDR2 are MNHNS and SASEGT. The CDR3 has 13 amino acids. The CDR3 sequence is CASISSGTDTQYF. The CDR3 nucleotides read TGTGCCAGCATATCGAGCGGCACAGATACGCAGTATTTT.

V gene TRBV27 combines with J gene TRBJ2-7; 13 nucleotides align to TRBD2. This CDR3 is built from 17 residues. V trimming: 3 bases; J trimming: 4 bases; junction bases outside the gene matches: 9. Germline lookup yields CDR1 MNHEY and CDR2 SMNVEV (reference sequence). CDR3 coding DNA: TGTGCCAGCAGTTTCTCCGGGACTAGCGGGGCCCTTTACGAGCAGTACTTC. Protein: CASSFSGTSGALYEQYF.

This clone was detected many times. The chain's CDR3 is CASRSGANVLTF. As DNA, the CDR3 is TGTGCCAGCAGGTCTGGGGCCAACGTCCTGACTTTC. This chain joins TRBV6-5 and TRBJ2-6; D is unresolved. The CDR3 totals 12 residues. With 6 bases removed from V and 1 base from J, the gap between germline ends came to 1 base. Per the germline V gene, CDR1 is MNHEY and CDR2 is SVGAGI.

The chain joins TRBV7-9 to TRBJ2-5; TRBD2 agrees at 7 bases. V shed 0 bases, J shed 2 bases, and the junction held 12 bases outside the gene matches. The CDR3 runs 18 residues. The germline CDR1 and CDR2 sequences are SEHNR and FQNEAQ (reference sequence). The CDR3 spells CASSLAPTGRGGQETQYF. The CDR3 nucleotides are TGTGCCAGCAGCTTAGCCCCCACGGGGAGGGGAGGACAAGAGACCCAGTACTTC. The full variable domain, in which reference TRBV7-9 and TRBJ2-5 provide the parts outside the CDR3, is DTGVSQNPRHKITKRGQNVTFRCDPISEHNRLYWYRQTLGQGPEFLTYFQNEAQLEKSRLLSDRFSAERPKGSFSTLEIQRTEQGDSAMYLCASSLAPTGRGGQETQYFGPGTRLLVL.